This is a list of T cell receptor beta chains from one sample in a study of OX40 agonist ivuxolimab in advanced cancers. Data came from immunoSEQ multiplex PCR; TCRdb stores just in-frame clones and leaves some out. The sample contains tens of thousands of clones, 92% of which appear only once. The sample consisted of CD4+ or CD8+ T cells sorted from blood, taken in a trial of the OX40 agonist ivuxolimab. The receptors here all came from an adult with an advanced solid tumor such as melanoma, head and neck, liver or kidney cancer. Both conserved end residues are part of each CDR3. D genes are given only for firm matches. Rows may omit the clone size; those that give it use once, few, many or a size class.

cdr3_nt	cdr3_aa	d_call	v_call	j_call	cdr3_length	clone_size
TGTGCCAGCAGCCAGGGACTAGCGGGATCGGAAATCGGCTGTGAGCAGTTCTTC	CASSQGLAGSEIGCEQFF	TRBD2	TRBV7-9	TRBJ2-1	18	-
TGTGCCAGCTCACCGAATGTGGGACAGGGTATTCCTGAAGCTTTCTTT	CASSPNVGQGIPEAFF	TRBD1	TRBV18	TRBJ1-1	16	-
TGTGCCAGCAGTTGGACAGGGGGCGCTTACGAGCAGTACTTC	CASSWTGGAYEQYF	TRBD1	TRBV28	TRBJ2-7	14	-
TGTGCCAGCAGCTGGGTAGCGGGGTCCTACGAGCAGTACTTC	CASSWVAGSYEQYF	TRBD2	TRBV5-5	TRBJ2-7	14	-
TGTGCCAGCCAGAGAAGGGCCCCACCGAATCAGCCCCAGCATTTT	CASQRRAPPNQPQHF	-	TRBV19	TRBJ1-5	15	-
TGTGCCAGCAGTGACCCCAGGGGGACAGCCGACTACGAGCAGTACTTC	CASSDPRGTADYEQYF	TRBD1	TRBV2	TRBJ2-7	16	-
TGTGCCAGCAGCTCAATAGAGGGGCCCAGCAATCAGCCCCAGCATTTT	CASSSIEGPSNQPQHF	-	TRBV11-2	TRBJ1-5	16	once
TGCAGCGTGAGAGTAGTCCCTAGCGGTTACAATGAGCAGTTCTTC	CSVRVVPSGYNEQFF	TRBD2	TRBV29-1	TRBJ2-1	15	-
TGTGCCAGCAGTTCGCCCATACAGGGGGGGATAGGCAATCAGCCCCAGCATTTT	CASSSPIQGGIGNQPQHF	TRBD1	TRBV28	TRBJ1-5	18	-
TGCGCCAGCAGCCAAGGCTCGGGAAACACCGGGGAGCTGTTTTTT	CASSQGSGNTGELFF	-	TRBV4-3	TRBJ2-2	15	few
TGTGCCAGCAGCTTAACGGGCGGGAGGGTCGACGAGCAGTACTTC	CASSLTGGRVDEQYF	TRBD2	TRBV7-2	TRBJ2-7	15	-
TGTGCCAGCAGCGACACGGACGGGTTCACCCGGCGATACTACAATGAGCAGTTCTTC	CASSDTDGFTRRYYNEQFF	-	TRBV7-9	TRBJ2-1	19	-
TGTGCCAGCAGCTTAGCTTCGAATGAGCAGTTCTTC	CASSLASNEQFF	-	TRBV7-9	TRBJ2-1	12	-
TGTGCCAGTAGACTGGCGCCCAATCAGCCCCAGCATTTT	CASRLAPNQPQHF	-	TRBV28	TRBJ1-5	13	few
TGCGCCAGCAGGGGGGGGACAGGGGGCAGTGGGGGTCAGCCCCAGCATTTT	CASRGGTGGSGGQPQHF	TRBD1	TRBV23-1	TRBJ1-5	17	-
TGTGCCAGCAGTTCTGGTAGGGAAGGAACAGATTCCTACAATGAGCAGTTCTTC	CASSSGREGTDSYNEQFF	-	TRBV28	TRBJ2-1	18	-
TGTGCCAGCAGCTTAACAGGATGGGAGCAGTTCTTC	CASSLTGWEQFF	-	TRBV5-6	TRBJ2-1	12	-
TGTGCCAGCAGTCTTCTTGCAGGGGCGGTCTACGAGCAGTACTTC	CASSLLAGAVYEQYF	-	TRBV27	TRBJ2-7	15	-
TGTGCCAGTACCTATAAGGGGGCTGTGAACACTGAAGCTTTCTTT	CASTYKGAVNTEAFF	TRBD1	TRBV19	TRBJ1-1	15	-
TGTGCCAGCAGCTCAACAGAAGAAGTTACCGGGGAGCTGTTTTTT	CASSSTEEVTGELFF	-	TRBV11-2	TRBJ2-2	15	-
TGCGCCAGCAGCCAAGATACAGGGCCGAGGTACGAGCAGTACTTC	CASSQDTGPRYEQYF	-	TRBV4-1	TRBJ2-7	15	-
TGTGCCAGCAGCTTAAGTAGTCTAGCGGGAGTCCACGCAGATACGCAGTATTTT	CASSLSSLAGVHADTQYF	TRBD2	TRBV7-9	TRBJ2-3	18	once
TGTGCCAGCAGCACTATTGTAGGGGAGTTTCCAGATACGCAGTATTTT	CASSTIVGEFPDTQYF	-	TRBV7-9	TRBJ2-3	16	once
TGTGCCACCAGCAGAGACAGGGGGAACTACGAGCAGTACTTC	CATSRDRGNYEQYF	TRBD1	TRBV15	TRBJ2-7	14	-
TGTGCCAGCAGCCTGGGGCGGGGAGACACAGATACGCAGTATTTT	CASSLGRGDTDTQYF	-	TRBV21-1	TRBJ2-3	15	-
TGTGCCAGCAGCTCTTCAGGACAGTCTCAAGAGACCCAGTACTTC	CASSSSGQSQETQYF	-	TRBV7-2	TRBJ2-5	15	-
TGTGCCAGCAAGACGGAGATGAACACTGAAGCTTTCTTT	CASKTEMNTEAFF	-	TRBV28	TRBJ1-1	13	-
TGCGCCAGCAGCCGCAGCGGGGGCCGGATAGATACGCAGTATTTT	CASSRSGGRIDTQYF	TRBD2	TRBV4-3	TRBJ2-3	15	-
TGCGCCAGCAGCCAAGCTTCCTCTTTGGGGCGGGAGGAGTACGAGCAGTACTTC	CASSQASSLGREEYEQYF	TRBD2	TRBV4-3	TRBJ2-7	18	-
TGTGCCAGCAGCCCCCGGCCAGGGGAGGTGGGAGAGACCCAGTACTTC	CASSPRPGEVGETQYF	-	TRBV7-6	TRBJ2-5	16	-
TGTGCCAGCAGCCAAGAGGGAGGACACTTCATGAACACTGAAGCTTTCTTT	CASSQEGGHFMNTEAFF	-	TRBV4-2	TRBJ1-1	17	-
TGTGCCAGCAGTTTTCTTCCCGAGGACCCCTCGGATACGCAGTATTTT	CASSFLPEDPSDTQYF	-	TRBV27	TRBJ2-3	16	-
TGTGCCAGCAGCCCCTTTTTGACAGGCGTCGCGGAGCAGTACTTC	CASSPFLTGVAEQYF	-	TRBV5-5	TRBJ2-7	15	-
TGTGCCAGCAGCTTAGCTATGTCGAGCCCAGCCCTCTCCTACAATGAGCAGTTCTTC	CASSLAMSSPALSYNEQFF	-	TRBV7-8	TRBJ2-1	19	-
TGCAGCGCGCAAACAGGCATGAACACTGAAGCTTTCTTT	CSAQTGMNTEAFF	-	TRBV29-1	TRBJ1-1	13	-
TGTGCCAGCAGCCGAGATCTACAGGGGAATTATGGCTACACCTTC	CASSRDLQGNYGYTF	TRBD1	TRBV7-6	TRBJ1-2	15	-
TGTGCCAGCAGCTTAGCGGTGAACACCGGGGAGCTGTTTTTT	CASSLAVNTGELFF	-	TRBV7-2	TRBJ2-2	14	-
TGTGCCAGCAGCTTAAAACAGCCGGACACTGAAGCTTTCTTT	CASSLKQPDTEAFF	-	TRBV7-9	TRBJ1-1	14	-
TGTGCCAGCAGCTTAGATGGGACTACCAGCGAGCAGTACTTC	CASSLDGTTSEQYF	TRBD2	TRBV7-9	TRBJ2-7	14	-
TGTGCCAGTAGCCCTAGCGGGAGTAAATACGAGCAGTACTTC	CASSPSGSKYEQYF	TRBD2	TRBV19	TRBJ2-7	14	-
TGTGCCAGCAGCTTAGTGGGGGGAACTAGCGGAGCAACCGGGGAGCTGTTTTTT	CASSLVGGTSGATGELFF	TRBD2	TRBV7-8	TRBJ2-2	18	-
TGTGCCAGCAGTAGCAGGAGCTCCTATAATTCACCCCTCCACTTT	CASSSRSSYNSPLHF	-	TRBV28	TRBJ1-6	15	-
TGTGCCAGCAGTCCCCCGGGGGGGGGATCCTACAATGAGCAGTTCTTC	CASSPPGGGSYNEQFF	TRBD2	TRBV27	TRBJ2-1	16	-
TGTGCCAGCAGCCCTTGGGACAGCGAACTGAACACTGAAGCTTTCTTT	CASSPWDSELNTEAFF	TRBD1	TRBV28	TRBJ1-1	16	-
TGTGCCAGCAGCTTTACCGACAGGGGTGATCAGCCCCAGCATTTT	CASSFTDRGDQPQHF	TRBD1	TRBV7-8	TRBJ1-5	15	-
TGTGCCAGCAGTTCTCCCCGCCCGGGGGAGCAGTACTTC	CASSSPRPGEQYF	-	TRBV27	TRBJ2-7	13	-
TGTGCCAGCAGTTCCTCGGACACCCCCTACGAGCAGTACTTC	CASSSSDTPYEQYF	-	TRBV28	TRBJ2-7	14	-
TGTGCCAGCAGCTTTTTGAGTAACACTGAAGCTTTCTTT	CASSFLSNTEAFF	-	TRBV7-9	TRBJ1-1	13	-
TGTGCCAGCAGTTTACCACTGGGTGAGCAGTTCTTC	CASSLPLGEQFF	-	TRBV27	TRBJ2-1	12	-
TGCGCCAGCAGCCAAGATCGCGGGAGCGTGGGAGATACGCAGTATTTT	CASSQDRGSVGDTQYF	TRBD2	TRBV4-3	TRBJ2-3	16	once
TGTGCCAGCAGCTTCCCTAGCGGGGGGTTAAGCACAGATACGCAGTATTTT	CASSFPSGGLSTDTQYF	TRBD2	TRBV7-2	TRBJ2-3	17	-
TGTGCCAGTAGAGGATGGGGGGCAACCGGGGAGCTGTTTTTT	CASRGWGATGELFF	-	TRBV19	TRBJ2-2	14	-
TGTGCCAGCAGCCCAGGGACAGGGCCTTACGAGCAGTACTTC	CASSPGTGPYEQYF	TRBD1	TRBV11-2	TRBJ2-7	14	-
TGTGCCAGCAGCCCAGGGACATGGGGCTACACCTTC	CASSPGTWGYTF	-	TRBV9	TRBJ1-2	12	-